The clone carrying this T cell receptor (beta chain) was seen a handful of times. Its antigen is not identified. These data come from a study of T cells in Graves' hyperthyroidism and ophthalmopathy. Across the whole study: Initial diagnosis, before any treatment, was when peripheral blood was collected.

Amplification yielded TCR beta CDR3 regions, with RNA transcripts as the source. When the TCR CDR3 underwent first-round RT-PCR, the HTBI primer set was used. Each CDR3 protein gets one entry after TCRdb re-called the multiplex PCR reads with MiXCR. The top ten hold roughly 44% of the sample, which has 450,000 to 600,000 distinct CDR3 sequences, 15% to 20% seen once. Study-level points and caveats: Ophthalmopathy prediction by the model preceded onset by a median about 6 months. Researchers report that a 13 V-J model separated ophthalmopathy from stable hyperthyroidism.

The CDR3 spans 17 residues. Germline assignment: CDR1 SGHAT and CDR2 FQNNGV. The germline V and J ends were trimmed by 5 bases and 4 bases, with 23 bases remaining between them. The receptor was isolated from a man aged 35-49 years with Graves' ophthalmopathy. The V call is TRBV11-2, the J call TRBJ2-5, with D tentatively TRBD1 (6 bases). Sequenced: blood. CDR3 DNA sequence: TGTGCCAGCAGCCCAGGTCAGGGGACGGTAGGTCGAGAGACCCAGTACTTC. Translating gives CASSPGQGTVGRETQYF.